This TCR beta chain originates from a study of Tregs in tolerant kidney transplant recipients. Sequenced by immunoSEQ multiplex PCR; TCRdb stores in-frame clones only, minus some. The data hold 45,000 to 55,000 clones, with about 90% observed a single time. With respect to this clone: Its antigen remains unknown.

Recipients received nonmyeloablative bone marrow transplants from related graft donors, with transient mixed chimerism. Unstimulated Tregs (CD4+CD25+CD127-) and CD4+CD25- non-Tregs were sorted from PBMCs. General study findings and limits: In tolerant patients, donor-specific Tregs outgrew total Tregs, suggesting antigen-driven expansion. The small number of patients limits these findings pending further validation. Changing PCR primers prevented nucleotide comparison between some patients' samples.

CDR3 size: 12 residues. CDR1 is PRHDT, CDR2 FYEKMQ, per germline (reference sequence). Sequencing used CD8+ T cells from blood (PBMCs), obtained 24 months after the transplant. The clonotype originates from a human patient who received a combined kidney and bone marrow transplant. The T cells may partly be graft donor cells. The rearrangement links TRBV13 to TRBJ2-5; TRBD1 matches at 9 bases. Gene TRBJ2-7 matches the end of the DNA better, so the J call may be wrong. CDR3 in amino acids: CATGQGLVEQYF. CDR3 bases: TGTGCCACGGGACAGGGTTTGGTCGAGCAGTACTTC.